These T cell receptor beta chains were read from a single sample in a study of T-cell reconstitution after alpha-beta-depleted transplantation in children. Using its own MiXCR run on the PCR reads, TCRdb lists one record per CDR3 protein. In the table there are tens of thousands of distinct CDR3 sequences, around 9% of which are singletons. Here the sequenced sample was PBMCs, mostly from graft donor cells, taken 60 days after TCRalphabeta/CD19-depleted stem cell transplant. The source is a male patient under 10 years old who had a stem cell transplant for chronic granulomatous disease, so the T cells may come from the graft donor. CDR3s include the opening cysteine and the closing phenylalanine or tryptophan. The D gene is left open where the match is weak. Clone sizes are given selectively: once, few, many, or a class where the clone is expanded.

J: TRBJ1-6
size: NA
length: 11
V: TRBV6-1
D: NA
DNA: TGTGCCAGCAGTGACCCCCCGACCCTCCACTTT
CDR3: CASSDPPTLHF

J: TRBJ2-2
size: few
length: 15
V: TRBV5-6
D: TRBD2
DNA: TGTGCCAGCAGCTTGCGGGAGGAATACACCGGGGAGCTGTTTTTT
CDR3: CASSLREEYTGELFF

J: TRBJ2-6
size: few
length: 16
V: TRBV30
D: NA
DNA: TGTGCCTGGAAGGATCCCACAGGGACTGGGGCCAACGTCCTGACTTTC
CDR3: CAWKDPTGTGANVLTF

J: TRBJ2-1
size: NA
length: 15
V: TRBV18
D: TRBD1
DNA: TGTGCCAGCTCTCCACCGGGACAGTGGAGAAATGAGCAGTTCTTC
CDR3: CASSPPGQWRNEQFF

J: TRBJ1-2
size: many
length: 16
V: TRBV5-1
D: NA
DNA: TGCGCCAGCAGCTTGGCGGACTGGGGAACTAACTATGGCTACACCTTC
CDR3: CASSLADWGTNYGYTF

J: TRBJ2-3
size: many
length: 13
V: TRBV9
D: NA
DNA: TGTGCCAGCGGAAAAAGACACACAGATACGCAGTATTTT
CDR3: CASGKRHTDTQYF

J: TRBJ1-2
size: many
length: 14
V: TRBV28
D: NA
DNA: TGTGCCAGCAGTTTATTGGCAGGGGCATATGGCTACACCTTC
CDR3: CASSLLAGAYGYTF

J: TRBJ1-4
size: many
length: 13
V: TRBV20-1
D: NA
DNA: TGCAGTGCTAGTAGGGGGGTTGGTGAAAAACTGTTTTTT
CDR3: CSASRGVGEKLFF

J: TRBJ1-2
size: NA
length: 15
V: TRBV28
D: NA
DNA: TGTGCCAGCAGAGGACCGGGACACTCTAACTATGGCTACACCTTC
CDR3: CASRGPGHSNYGYTF

J: TRBJ2-1
size: many
length: 15
V: TRBV5-1
D: NA
DNA: TGCGCCAGCAGCCGGACAAGCTCCCTAGCTAATGAGCAGTTCTTC
CDR3: CASSRTSSLANEQFF

J: TRBJ2-4
size: few
length: 15
V: TRBV2
D: NA
DNA: TGTGCCAGCGGGCCCCTCCCTTTAGCCAAAAACATTCAGTACTTC
CDR3: CASGPLPLAKNIQYF

J: TRBJ2-7
size: NA
length: 13
V: TRBV1
D: NA
DNA: TGCACCAGCAGTGAAGGTTTTAAATACGAGCAGTACTTC
CDR3: CTSSEGFKYEQYF

J: TRBJ2-7
size: NA
length: 12
V: TRBV20-1
D: NA
DNA: TGCAGTGCTAGCGGGGAGGTCTACGAGCAGTACTTC
CDR3: CSASGEVYEQYF

J: TRBJ2-2
size: many
length: 18
V: TRBV27
D: TRBD1
DNA: TGTGCCAGCAGTTTGCGCTCCACCGGGACAGGGGGGGCCGGGGAGCTGTTTTTT
CDR3: CASSLRSTGTGGAGELFF

J: TRBJ2-7
size: NA
length: 12
V: TRBV7-2
D: NA
DNA: TGTGCCAGCAAGGGGCAGGTCCACGAGCAGTACTTC
CDR3: CASKGQVHEQYF

J: TRBJ2-7
size: NA
length: 14
V: TRBV18
D: NA
DNA: TGTGCCAGCTCGACCGATTCCGGGACTTACGAGCAGTACTTC
CDR3: CASSTDSGTYEQYF

J: TRBJ2-1
size: NA
length: 14
V: TRBV9
D: NA
DNA: TGTGCCAGCAGCGTAGATGGGTTGAGGGGTGAGCAGTTCTTC
CDR3: CASSVDGLRGEQFF

J: TRBJ2-1
size: few
length: 14
V: TRBV11-3
D: NA
DNA: TGTGCCAGCACCAAATCCTCAGCGCCCAGTGAGCAGTTCTTC
CDR3: CASTKSSAPSEQFF

J: TRBJ2-1
size: many
length: 15
V: TRBV5-1
D: TRBD2
DNA: TGCGCCAGCAAACCCGGGACTAGCGTATACAATGAGCAGTTCTTC
CDR3: CASKPGTSVYNEQFF

J: TRBJ1-2
size: NA
length: 16
V: TRBV29-1
D: NA
DNA: TGCAGCGTTGAAGATCGATGGTCGGGGGGGGACTATGGCTACGCCTTC
CDR3: CSVEDRWSGGDYGYAF

J: TRBJ2-1
size: many
length: 15
V: TRBV3-1
D: TRBD2
DNA: TGTGCCAGCAGCCACCATTCCGGGACTAGCGTTGGGCAGTTCTTC
CDR3: CASSHHSGTSVGQFF

J: TRBJ2-5
size: NA
length: 14
V: TRBV30
D: TRBD1
DNA: TGTGCCTGCAGGACAGGGGGACTGACAGAGACCCAGTACTTC
CDR3: CACRTGGLTETQYF

J: TRBJ1-2
size: few
length: 15
V: TRBV2
D: NA
DNA: TGTGCCAGCAGTGCCCCGGCACCTTCTAACTATGGCTACACCTTC
CDR3: CASSAPAPSNYGYTF

J: TRBJ2-3
size: once
length: 15
V: TRBV25-1
D: TRBD2
DNA: TGTGCCACCAGTGAAGCCACTAGCGGGGCAGATACGCAGTATTTT
CDR3: CATSEATSGADTQYF

J: TRBJ1-6
size: few
length: 15
V: TRBV30
D: NA
DNA: TGTGCCTGGAGTAGTGGGGATCCTCGGAATTCACCCCTCCACTTT
CDR3: CAWSSGDPRNSPLHF

J: TRBJ1-5
size: many
length: 15
V: TRBV2
D: TRBD1
DNA: TGTGCCAGCAGCCAGGGACAGGGGCCACAAGGGCCCCAGCATTTT
CDR3: CASSQGQGPQGPQHF

J: TRBJ2-1
size: NA
length: 15
V: TRBV11-2
D: NA
DNA: TGTGCCAGCAGCTTAGAGGCTGGGCCTTACAATGAGCAGTTCTTC
CDR3: CASSLEAGPYNEQFF

J: TRBJ2-7
size: many
length: 12
V: TRBV11-2
D: NA
DNA: TGTGCCAGCAGCTTAGATCTCCTAGATCCGTACTTC
CDR3: CASSLDLLDPYF

J: TRBJ1-2
size: many
length: 15
V: TRBV6-5
D: NA
DNA: TGTGCCAGCCACACTGGACGGGGAATAAACTATGGCTACACCTTC
CDR3: CASHTGRGINYGYTF

J: TRBJ1-2
size: NA
length: 12
V: TRBV28
D: NA
DNA: TGTGCCAGCAGTTTATCTACGGGGACTTGCACCTTC
CDR3: CASSLSTGTCTF

J: TRBJ1-3
size: few
length: 17
V: TRBV14
D: NA
DNA: TGTGCCAGCAGCTACTGGACAGTTCCATTTACTGGAAACACCATATATTTT
CDR3: CASSYWTVPFTGNTIYF

J: TRBJ2-3
size: NA
length: 21
V: TRBV1
D: NA
DNA: TGCACCAGCAGCCAAGACGGTCCGGTGTCGGGAGACTTTAAGAGGACAGATACGCAGTATTTT
CDR3: CTSSQDGPVSGDFKRTDTQYF

J: TRBJ1-2
size: few
length: 15
V: TRBV11-2
D: NA
DNA: TGTGCCAGCAGCTTGGGTGTCGTAAATAACTATGGCTACACCTTC
CDR3: CASSLGVVNNYGYTF

J: TRBJ2-6
size: many
length: 15
V: TRBV11-2
D: NA
DNA: TGTGCCAGCAGCTTATTGGGCTCTGGGGCCAACGTCCTGACTTTC
CDR3: CASSLLGSGANVLTF

J: TRBJ2-1
size: many
length: 14
V: TRBV6-2/TRBV6-3
D: NA
DNA: TGTGCCAGGATACAGGGCCCCTCGGACAATGAGCAGTTCTTC
CDR3: CARIQGPSDNEQFF

J: TRBJ2-2
size: NA
length: 16
V: TRBV6-1
D: TRBD2
DNA: TGTGCCACCCGCGTACTAGCGGGAGATCTTCCCGGGGAGCTGTTTTTT
CDR3: CATRVLAGDLPGELFF

J: TRBJ1-3
size: many
length: 14
V: TRBV4-3
D: NA
DNA: TGCGCCAGCAGCCAAGGGGCATCAGGAAACACCATATATTTT
CDR3: CASSQGASGNTIYF

J: TRBJ1-4
size: few
length: 15
V: TRBV20-1
D: NA
DNA: TGCAGTGCTACAGTGGACAGCGCAACTAATGAAAAACTGTTTTTT
CDR3: CSATVDSATNEKLFF

J: TRBJ2-1
size: many
length: 13
V: TRBV7-2
D: NA
DNA: TGTGCCAGCAGCTTGTACAGGGTACGTGAGCAGTTCTTC
CDR3: CASSLYRVREQFF

J: TRBJ2-4
size: many
length: 15
V: TRBV20-1
D: NA
DNA: TGCAGTGCTAGCCCCTATGGGCTAGCCAAAAACATTCAGTACTTC
CDR3: CSASPYGLAKNIQYF

J: TRBJ2-3
size: many
length: 15
V: TRBV15
D: NA
DNA: TGTGCCACCAGCAGACCCCTTGAATTACCAGATACGCAGTATTTT
CDR3: CATSRPLELPDTQYF

J: TRBJ2-3
size: many
length: 10
V: TRBV19
D: NA
DNA: TGTGCCAGTAAGTCAGGTCGTCTGTATTTT
CDR3: CASKSGRLYF

J: TRBJ2-5
size: once
length: 13
V: TRBV20-1
D: NA
DNA: TGCAGTTCTAGAGTAGGTGGAGGCGAGACCCAGTACTTC
CDR3: CSSRVGGGETQYF

J: TRBJ2-7
size: many
length: 15
V: TRBV7-8
D: TRBD1
DNA: TGTGCCAGCAGCGTAGGCGACAGGGAATCCTACGAGCAGTACTTC
CDR3: CASSVGDRESYEQYF

J: TRBJ2-6
size: many
length: 15
V: TRBV11-2
D: NA
DNA: TGTGCCAGCAGCCTAAGGTGGTCTGGGGCCAACGTCCTGACTTTC
CDR3: CASSLRWSGANVLTF

J: TRBJ1-6
size: many
length: 15
V: TRBV5-1
D: NA
DNA: TGCGCCAGCAGCTTGGGGACTGACGGCATTGAGCTTCTCCACTTT
CDR3: CASSLGTDGIELLHF

J: TRBJ2-1
size: many
length: 12
V: TRBV25-1
D: NA
DNA: TGTGCCAGCAGTGATCGGGTTTTCGAGCAGTTCTTC
CDR3: CASSDRVFEQFF

J: TRBJ2-3
size: many
length: 16
V: TRBV6-1
D: NA
DNA: TGTGCCAGCAGTCCCCGCCTGGGGCCTAGCACAGATACGCAGTATTTT
CDR3: CASSPRLGPSTDTQYF

J: TRBJ1-5
size: few
length: 16
V: TRBV2
D: NA
DNA: TGTGCCAGCACTCAGCTCCGGGGCGGTGGAGGTCAGCCCCAGCATTTT
CDR3: CASTQLRGGGGQPQHF